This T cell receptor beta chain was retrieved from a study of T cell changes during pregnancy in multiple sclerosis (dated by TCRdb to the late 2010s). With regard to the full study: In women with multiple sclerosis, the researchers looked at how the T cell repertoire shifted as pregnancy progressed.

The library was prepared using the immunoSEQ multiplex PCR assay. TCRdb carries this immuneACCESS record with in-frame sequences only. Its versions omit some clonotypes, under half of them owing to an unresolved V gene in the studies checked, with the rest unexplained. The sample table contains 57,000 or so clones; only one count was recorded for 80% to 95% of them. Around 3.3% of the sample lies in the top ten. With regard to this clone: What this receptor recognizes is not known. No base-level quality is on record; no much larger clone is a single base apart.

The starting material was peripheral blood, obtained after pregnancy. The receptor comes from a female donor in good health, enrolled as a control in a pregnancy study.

The sequenced DNA: TGTGCCAGTTCCGACGCGGGGGGGCCTGTCAATGAGCAGTTCTTC. Its amino acids are CASSDAGGPVNEQFF. The V gene is TRBV19 and the J gene is TRBJ2-1, and TRBD2 aligns with 9 junction nucleotides. Reading from cysteine to phenylalanine, the CDR3 counts 15 amino acids. Only the CDR3 region is kept as DNA, spanning 45 bases read in frame from base 1. At the junction V is shortened by 8 bases and J by 6 bases; bases outside the gene matches: 11. The germline V gene (reference sequence) provides CDR1 LNHDA and CDR2 SQIVND.